This T cell receptor (beta chain) was captured in a study of cytomegalovirus exposure and HLA in healthy donors. Points from the study as a whole: Most TCR sequences were uncommon, yet certain public TCRs appeared in many donors.

This clone has only a few counts. Antigen unknown. Sequenced by immunoSEQ multiplex PCR; TCRdb stores in-frame clones only, minus some. The top ten clones hold about 0.8% of a sample with fewer than 400,000 clones, 75% to 90% of them seen once. This CDR3 comprises 12 residues. V was clipped by 5 bases and J by 6 bases, with 10 bases between them. Germline V gene data show CDR1 as KGHSH and CDR2 as LQKENI. The receptor's source is a woman under 30 in good health and CMV-seronegative. Sequencing was carried out using PBMCs. The chain uses TRBV18 and TRBJ1-1, with D possibly being TRBD1 (5 bases). The CDR3 DNA reads as TGTGCCAGCTCATCAGGGAGGTCTGAAGCTTTCTTT. This codes for CASSSGRSEAFF.